This T cell receptor beta chain was identified during a study of blood T cell repertoires in COVID-19. Background on the study: Sites across the United States, Italy and Spain contributed samples from acute and convalescent COVID-19. Sources were T cells, B-cell-depleted T cells, or PBMCs; the material itself was cDNA or gDNA.

Per the original methods: Cell counts per sample came from amplifying reference gene primers. The repertoire was sequenced with immunoSEQ multiplex PCR; TCRdb's copy has only in-frame clones and lacks some. The V and J calls and the clone size are those of that table, but D and trimming were determined from the DNA. The sample has 80,000 to 95,000 clones, approximately 89% seen once; the top ten hold 17%. The CDR3 is 13 amino acids. From germline, CDR1 is MNHNY and CDR2 SVGAGI (reference sequence). Trimming pared 5 bases from V and 0 bases from J, leaving 7 bases between. Specimen: peripheral blood. This clonotype originated in a human donor in a cohort sampled during active COVID-19. The J gene is TRBJ1-1, the V gene TRBV6-6; D gene unclear. CDR3 loop: CASSPTLNTEAFF. The CDR3 region has the DNA TGTGCCAGCAGTCCAACTCTGAACACTGAAGCTTTCTTT.